This is a list of T cell receptor beta chains from one sample in a study of graft-versus-host responses after intestinal transplantation. These receptors' antigens are unknown. Some clones are missing from TCRdb's copy, which holds only in-frame ones; the method was immunoSEQ multiplex PCR. The sample includes about 64,000 clones, 90% of them seen just once. Source: unstimulated CD8+ T cells sorted from spleen or lymph node cells, taken before transplant. The receptors shown here come from a human donor who was the organ donor for an intestinal transplant. Both conserved end residues are part of each CDR3. A D gene is named only where the DNA matches it firmly. Not all rows give a size; the values are once, few, many and, for expanded clones, a class.

d_call: NA
v_call: TRBV2
clone_size: once
j_call: TRBJ2-3
cdr3_aa: CASSAPDNTDTQYF
cdr3_nt: TGTGCCAGCAGTGCACCGGACAACACAGATACGCAGTATTTT

d_call: TRBD1
v_call: TRBV30
clone_size: NA
j_call: TRBJ2-2
cdr3_aa: CAQKRGRGDTGELFF
cdr3_nt: TGTGCTCAAAAGAGGGGGCGAGGTGACACCGGGGAGCTGTTTTTT

d_call: NA
v_call: TRBV28
clone_size: NA
j_call: TRBJ2-7
cdr3_aa: CASNSRGTLYEQYF
cdr3_nt: TGTGCCAGCAATAGCAGGGGAACCCTCTACGAGCAGTACTTC

d_call: TRBD2
v_call: TRBV5-1
clone_size: NA
j_call: TRBJ2-7
cdr3_aa: CASSLALPGGSYEQYF
cdr3_nt: TGCGCCAGCAGCTTGGCCTTACCGGGAGGGTCCTACGAGCAGTACTTC

d_call: NA
v_call: TRBV7-9
clone_size: NA
j_call: TRBJ1-1
cdr3_aa: CASSYGPLRGTEAFF
cdr3_nt: TGTGCCAGCAGCTACGGGCCGTTAAGGGGGACTGAAGCTTTCTTT

d_call: TRBD2
v_call: TRBV2
clone_size: NA
j_call: TRBJ2-7
cdr3_aa: CASSTGLASEQYF
cdr3_nt: TGTGCCAGCAGTACAGGACTAGCGTCCGAGCAGTACTTC

d_call: NA
v_call: TRBV6-4
clone_size: NA
j_call: TRBJ2-3
cdr3_aa: CASSTLATTDTQYF
cdr3_nt: TGTGCCAGCAGTACCTTAGCGACCACAGATACGCAGTATTTT

d_call: NA
v_call: TRBV6-1
clone_size: NA
j_call: TRBJ1-5
cdr3_aa: CASGQFLNQPQHF
cdr3_nt: TGTGCCAGCGGACAATTTCTCAATCAGCCCCAGCATTTT

d_call: NA
v_call: TRBV28
clone_size: once
j_call: TRBJ1-1
cdr3_aa: CASSSGTEAFF
cdr3_nt: TGTGCCAGCAGTTCAGGCACTGAAGCTTTCTTT

d_call: NA
v_call: TRBV28
clone_size: NA
j_call: TRBJ2-7
cdr3_aa: CASSLRGSRSYEQYF
cdr3_nt: TGTGCCAGCAGTTTAAGAGGGTCTCGCTCCTACGAGCAGTACTTC

d_call: TRBD2
v_call: TRBV5-4
clone_size: NA
j_call: TRBJ2-1
cdr3_aa: CASSGTLGGRSHEQFF
cdr3_nt: TGTGCCAGCAGCGGAACCTTAGGCGGGAGGTCCCATGAGCAGTTCTTC

d_call: TRBD1
v_call: TRBV7-9
clone_size: NA
j_call: TRBJ2-7
cdr3_aa: CASSLADRVSYEQYF
cdr3_nt: TGTGCCAGCAGCTTAGCGGACAGGGTTAGCTACGAGCAGTACTTC

d_call: TRBD1
v_call: TRBV7-9
clone_size: NA
j_call: TRBJ1-4
cdr3_aa: CASSSGQALNEKLFF
cdr3_nt: TGTGCCAGCAGCTCCGGACAGGCGCTTAATGAAAAACTGTTTTTT